This T cell receptor beta chain was sequenced for a study of T cell responses to AZD1222 COVID-19 vaccine. Some clones are missing from TCRdb's copy, which holds only in-frame ones; the method was immunoSEQ multiplex PCR. The data show 150,000 or so clones, with around 86% seen just once and roughly 10% held by the top ten. This CDR3 comprises 15 residues. In germline, CDR1 is SGHNT, CDR2 YYREEE (reference sequence). Trimming removed 4 bases from V and 3 bases from J; junction bases left unmatched: 3. The source material was peripheral blood, sampled 28 days after the second AZD1222 dose. This receptor was taken from an adult who received the AZD1222 COVID-19 vaccine. The chain links TRBV5-4 to TRBJ2-2; 10 bases are shared with TRBD2. The CDR3 here is CASSVGLADTGELFF. In DNA form, the CDR3 reads TGTGCCAGCAGCGTAGGACTAGCGGACACCGGGGAGCTGTTTTTT.